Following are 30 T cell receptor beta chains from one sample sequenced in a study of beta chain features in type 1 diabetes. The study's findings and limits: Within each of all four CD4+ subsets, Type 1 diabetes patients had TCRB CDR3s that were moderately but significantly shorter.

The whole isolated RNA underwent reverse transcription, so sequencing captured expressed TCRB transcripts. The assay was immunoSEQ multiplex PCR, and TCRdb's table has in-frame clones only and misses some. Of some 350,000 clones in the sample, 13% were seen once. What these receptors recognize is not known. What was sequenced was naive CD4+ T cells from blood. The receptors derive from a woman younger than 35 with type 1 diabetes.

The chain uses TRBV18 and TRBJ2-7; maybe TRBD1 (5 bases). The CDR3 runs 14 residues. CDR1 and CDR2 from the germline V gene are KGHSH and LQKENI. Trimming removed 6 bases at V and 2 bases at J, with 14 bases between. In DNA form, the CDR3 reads TGTGCCAGCTCTTCCCAGGGAAGAACCTACGAGCAGTACGTC. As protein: CASSSQGRTYEQYV.

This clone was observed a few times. CDR3 loop: CASSLQGVGEQYV. CDR3 bases: TGTGCCAGCAGCTTACAGGGGGTTGGCGAGCAGTACGTC. The V and J genes are TRBV7-2 and TRBJ2-7; 7 positions agree with TRBD1. V was pared by 2 bases and J by 6 bases, with 4 bases of the junction left unmatched. CDR3 size: 13 residues. Germline loops: CDR1 SGHTA, CDR2 FQGNSA.

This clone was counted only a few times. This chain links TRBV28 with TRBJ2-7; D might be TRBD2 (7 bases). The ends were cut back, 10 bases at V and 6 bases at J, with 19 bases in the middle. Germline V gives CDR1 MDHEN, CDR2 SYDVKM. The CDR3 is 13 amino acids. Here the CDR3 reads CATQGRGLGEQYV. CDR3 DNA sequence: TGTGCCACCCAAGGGAGGGGGTTAGGCGAGCAGTACGTC.

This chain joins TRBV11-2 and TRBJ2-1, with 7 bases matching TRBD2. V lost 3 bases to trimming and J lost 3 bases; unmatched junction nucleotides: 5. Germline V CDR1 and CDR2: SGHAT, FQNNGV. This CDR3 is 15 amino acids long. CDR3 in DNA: TGTGCCAGCAGCTTCCTAGCGGATTACTACAATGAGCAGTTCTTC. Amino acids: CASSFLADYYNEQFF. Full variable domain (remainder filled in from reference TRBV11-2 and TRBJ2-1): EAGVAQSPRYKIIEKRQSVAFWCNPISGHATLYWYQQILGQGPKLLIQFQNNGVVDDSQLPKDRFSAERLKGVDSTLKIQPAKLEDSAVYLCASSFLADYYNEQFFGPGTRLTVL.

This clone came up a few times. The CDR3 here is CASRGVAGNEQFF. The CDR3 region has the DNA TGTGCCAGCCGGGGGGTAGCGGGCAATGAGCAGTTCTTC. This sequence joins TRBV2 and TRBJ2-1, with 7 bases aligning to TRBD2. CDR3 length: 13 amino acids. V lost 8 bases and J lost 6; bases outside the gene matches: 7. The germline V gene has CDR1 SNHLY and CDR2 FYNNEI.

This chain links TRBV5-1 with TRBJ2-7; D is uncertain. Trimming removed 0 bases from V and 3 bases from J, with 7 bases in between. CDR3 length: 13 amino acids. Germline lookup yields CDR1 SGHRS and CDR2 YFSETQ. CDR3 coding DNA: TGCGCCAGCAGCTTGGGACCGGACTACGAGCAGTACGTC. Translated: CASSLGPDYEQYV.

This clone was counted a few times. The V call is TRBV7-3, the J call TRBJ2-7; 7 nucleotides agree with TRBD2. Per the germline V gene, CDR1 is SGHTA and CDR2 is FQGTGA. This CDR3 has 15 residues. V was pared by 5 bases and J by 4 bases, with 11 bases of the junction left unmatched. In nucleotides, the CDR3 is TGTGCCAGCAGCACGGACGGGGGGACTACATACGAGCAGTACTTC. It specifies CASSTDGGTTYEQYF.

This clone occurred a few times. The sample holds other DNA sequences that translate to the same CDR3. CDR3 region: CASSRGGTGQETQYF. The DNA of the CDR3 is TGTGCCAGCAGTCGAGGCGGGACAGGTCAAGAGACCCAGTACTTC. The chain joins TRBV25-1 to TRBJ2-5; 8 bases agree with TRBD1. With 5 bases clipped from V and 2 bases from J, the junction kept 7 bases outside the gene matches. This CDR3 contains 15 residues. Germline V gene sequence: CDR1 MGHDK, CDR2 SYGVNS.

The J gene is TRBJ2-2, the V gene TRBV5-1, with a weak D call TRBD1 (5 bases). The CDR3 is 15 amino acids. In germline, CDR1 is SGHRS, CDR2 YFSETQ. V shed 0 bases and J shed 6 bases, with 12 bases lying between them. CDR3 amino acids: CASSLAGLGPGELFF. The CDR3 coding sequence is TGCGCCAGCAGCTTGGCCGGGTTGGGGCCCGGGGAGCTGTTTTTT.

Here the CDR3 reads CASSQDTGRGLNEQFF. CDR3 sequence (DNA): TGCGCCAGCAGCCAGGATACAGGGCGGGGGTTGAATGAGCAGTTCTTC. The genes are TRBV4-3 and TRBJ2-1, with a weak D call TRBD2 (7 bases). CDR1 LGHNA and CDR2 YSLEER come from the germline V gene. The CDR3 sequence is 16 residues long. The V end was cut by 3 bases, the J end by 7 bases, with 19 bases between.

The CDR3 DNA follows: TGTGCCAGCAGCGGACAGGGGGTCGGTCAGCCCCAGCATTTT. Translation gives CASSGQGVGQPQHF. The chain recombines TRBV2 with TRBJ1-5; 10 bases are shared with TRBD1. V dropped 6 bases and J dropped 6; count of bases not matched to a gene: 5. The CDR3 is 14 residues long. Per germline, CDR1 SNHLY and CDR2 FYNNEI.

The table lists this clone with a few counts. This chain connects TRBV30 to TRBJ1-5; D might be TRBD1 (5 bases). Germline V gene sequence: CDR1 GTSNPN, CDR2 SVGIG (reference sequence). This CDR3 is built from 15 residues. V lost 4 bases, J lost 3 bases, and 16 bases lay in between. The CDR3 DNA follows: TGTGCCTGGACCATCAAAGGCAGGGACAATCAGCCCCAGCATTTT. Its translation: CAWTIKGRDNQPQHF. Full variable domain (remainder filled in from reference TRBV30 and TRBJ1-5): SQTIHQWPATLVQPVGSPLSLECTVEGTSNPNLYWYRQAAGRGLQLLFYSVGIGQISSEVPQNLSASRPQDRQFILSSKKLLLSDSGFYLCAWTIKGRDNQPQHFGDGTRLSIL.

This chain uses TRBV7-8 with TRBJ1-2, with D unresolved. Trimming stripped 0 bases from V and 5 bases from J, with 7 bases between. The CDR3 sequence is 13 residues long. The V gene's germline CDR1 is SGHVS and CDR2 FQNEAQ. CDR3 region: CASSLARGYGYTF. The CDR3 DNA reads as TGTGCCAGCAGCTTAGCTCGAGGTTATGGCTACACCTTC.

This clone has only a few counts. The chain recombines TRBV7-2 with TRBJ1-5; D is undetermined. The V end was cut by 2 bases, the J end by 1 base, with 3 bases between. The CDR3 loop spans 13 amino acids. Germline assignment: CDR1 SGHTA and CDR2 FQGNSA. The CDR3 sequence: CASSLQSNQPQHF. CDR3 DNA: TGTGCCAGCAGCTTACAAAGCAATCAGCCCCAGCATTTT.

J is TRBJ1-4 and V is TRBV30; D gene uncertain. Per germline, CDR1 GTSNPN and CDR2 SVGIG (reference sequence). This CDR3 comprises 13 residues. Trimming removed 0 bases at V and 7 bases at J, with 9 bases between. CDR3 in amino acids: CAWSVSSGEKLFF. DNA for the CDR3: TGTGCCTGGAGTGTTAGTAGCGGTGAAAAACTGTTTTTT.

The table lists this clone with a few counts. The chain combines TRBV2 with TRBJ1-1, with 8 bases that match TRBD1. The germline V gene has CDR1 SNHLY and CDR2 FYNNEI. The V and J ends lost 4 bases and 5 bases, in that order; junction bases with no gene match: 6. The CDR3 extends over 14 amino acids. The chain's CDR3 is CASSGTGWGTEAFF. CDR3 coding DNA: TGTGCCAGCAGTGGGACAGGGTGGGGTACTGAAGCTTTCTTT.

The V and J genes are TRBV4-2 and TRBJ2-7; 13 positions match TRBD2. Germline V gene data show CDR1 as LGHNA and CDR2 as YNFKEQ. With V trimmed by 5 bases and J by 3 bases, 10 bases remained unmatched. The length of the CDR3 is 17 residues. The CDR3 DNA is TGTGCCAGCAGCGCGGAAGGGACTAGCGGGACTTTCTACGAGCAGTACTTC. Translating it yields CASSAEGTSGTFYEQYF.

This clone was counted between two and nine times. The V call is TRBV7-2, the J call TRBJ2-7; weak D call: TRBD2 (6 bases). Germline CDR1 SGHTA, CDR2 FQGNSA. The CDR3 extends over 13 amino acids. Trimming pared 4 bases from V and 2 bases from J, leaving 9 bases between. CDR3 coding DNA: TGTGCCAGCAGCTCTTCGGGGGCCTACGAGCAGTACTTC. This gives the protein CASSSSGAYEQYF.

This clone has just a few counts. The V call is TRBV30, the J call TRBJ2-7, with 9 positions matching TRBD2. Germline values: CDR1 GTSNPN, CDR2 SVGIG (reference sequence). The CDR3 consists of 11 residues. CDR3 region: CASGSFGEQYF. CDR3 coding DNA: TGTGCTAGCGGGAGCTTCGGCGAGCAGTACTTC.

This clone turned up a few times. Written as DNA, the CDR3 is TGTGCCTGGAGCCCAGGCGTGGCTGAAGCTTTCTTT. It codes for CAWSPGVAEAFF. The chain has TRBV30 and TRBJ1-1; D not certain. Trimming removed 3 bases at V and 6 bases at J, with 11 bases between. CDR1 and CDR2 from the germline V gene are GTSNPN and SVGIG (reference sequence). The CDR3 consists of 12 residues.

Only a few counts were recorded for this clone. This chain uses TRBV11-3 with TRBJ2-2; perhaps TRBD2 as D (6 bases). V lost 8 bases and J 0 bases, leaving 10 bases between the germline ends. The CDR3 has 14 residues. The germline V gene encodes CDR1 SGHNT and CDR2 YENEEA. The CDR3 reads CASEAGTNTGELFF. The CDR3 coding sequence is TGTGCCAGCGAAGCGGGTACGAACACCGGGGAGCTGTTTTTT.

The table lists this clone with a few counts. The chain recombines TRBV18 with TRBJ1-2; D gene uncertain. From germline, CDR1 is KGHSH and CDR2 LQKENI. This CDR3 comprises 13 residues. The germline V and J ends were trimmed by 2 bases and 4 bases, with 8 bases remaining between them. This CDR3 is CASSPAAAYGYTF. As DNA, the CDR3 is TGTGCCAGCTCACCAGCGGCAGCCTATGGCTACACCTTC.

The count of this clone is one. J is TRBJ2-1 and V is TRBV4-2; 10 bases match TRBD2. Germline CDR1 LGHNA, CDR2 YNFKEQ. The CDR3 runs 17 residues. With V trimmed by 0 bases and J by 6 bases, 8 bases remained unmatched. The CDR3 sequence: CASSQDGSTSGANEQFF. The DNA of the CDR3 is TGTGCCAGCAGCCAAGATGGGTCCACTAGCGGGGCCAATGAGCAGTTCTTC.

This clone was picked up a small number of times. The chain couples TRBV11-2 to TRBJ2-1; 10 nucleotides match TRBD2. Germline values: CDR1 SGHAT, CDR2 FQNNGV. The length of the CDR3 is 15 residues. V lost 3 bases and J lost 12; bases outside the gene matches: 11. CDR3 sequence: CASSFTASGRVGQFF. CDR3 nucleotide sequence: TGTGCCAGCAGCTTTACGGCTAGCGGGAGAGTGGGGCAGTTCTTC.

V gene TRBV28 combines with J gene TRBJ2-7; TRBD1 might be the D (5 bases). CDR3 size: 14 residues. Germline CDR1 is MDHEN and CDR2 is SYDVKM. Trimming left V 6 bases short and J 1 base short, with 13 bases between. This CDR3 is CASSQGSASYEQYF. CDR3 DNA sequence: TGTGCCAGCAGCCAGGGTTCCGCTTCCTACGAGCAGTACTTC.

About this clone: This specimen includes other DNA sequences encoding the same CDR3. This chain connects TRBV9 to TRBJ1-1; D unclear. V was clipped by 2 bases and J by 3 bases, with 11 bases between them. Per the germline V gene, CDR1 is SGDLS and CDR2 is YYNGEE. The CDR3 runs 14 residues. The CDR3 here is CASSVGGRDTEAFF. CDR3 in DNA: TGTGCCAGCAGCGTTGGAGGGAGAGACACTGAAGCTTTCTTT. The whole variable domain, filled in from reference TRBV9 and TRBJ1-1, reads DSGVTQTPKHLITATGQRVTLRCSPRSGDLSVYWYQQSLDQGLQFLIQYYNGEERAKGNILERFSAQQFPDLHSELNLSSLELGDSALYFCASSVGGRDTEAFFGQGTRLTVV.

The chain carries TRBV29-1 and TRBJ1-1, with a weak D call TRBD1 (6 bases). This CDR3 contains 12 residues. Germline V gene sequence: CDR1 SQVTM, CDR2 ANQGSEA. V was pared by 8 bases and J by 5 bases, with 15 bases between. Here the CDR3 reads CSSWARGTEAFF. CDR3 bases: TGCAGCTCCTGGGCCAGGGGAACTGAAGCTTTCTTT.

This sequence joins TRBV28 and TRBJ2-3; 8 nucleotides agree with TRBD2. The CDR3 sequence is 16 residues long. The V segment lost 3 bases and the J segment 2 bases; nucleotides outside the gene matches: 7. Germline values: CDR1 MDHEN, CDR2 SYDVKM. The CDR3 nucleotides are TGTGCCAGCAGTTTCCCTCTAGCGGGCCTCACAGATACGCAGTATTTT. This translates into CASSFPLAGLTDTQYF.

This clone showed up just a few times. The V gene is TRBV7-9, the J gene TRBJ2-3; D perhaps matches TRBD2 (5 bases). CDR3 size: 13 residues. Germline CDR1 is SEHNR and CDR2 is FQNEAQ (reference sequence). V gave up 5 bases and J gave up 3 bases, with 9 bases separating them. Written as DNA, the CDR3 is TGTGCCAGCAGCCAACTAGTTACAGATACGCAGTATTTT. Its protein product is CASSQLVTDTQYF.

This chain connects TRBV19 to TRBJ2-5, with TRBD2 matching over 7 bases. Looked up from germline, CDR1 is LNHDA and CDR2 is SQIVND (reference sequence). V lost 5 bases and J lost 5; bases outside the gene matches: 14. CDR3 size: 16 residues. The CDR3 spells CASSWWDPAGRETQYF. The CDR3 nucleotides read TGTGCCAGTAGTTGGTGGGACCCAGCGGGAAGGGAGACCCAGTACTTC.